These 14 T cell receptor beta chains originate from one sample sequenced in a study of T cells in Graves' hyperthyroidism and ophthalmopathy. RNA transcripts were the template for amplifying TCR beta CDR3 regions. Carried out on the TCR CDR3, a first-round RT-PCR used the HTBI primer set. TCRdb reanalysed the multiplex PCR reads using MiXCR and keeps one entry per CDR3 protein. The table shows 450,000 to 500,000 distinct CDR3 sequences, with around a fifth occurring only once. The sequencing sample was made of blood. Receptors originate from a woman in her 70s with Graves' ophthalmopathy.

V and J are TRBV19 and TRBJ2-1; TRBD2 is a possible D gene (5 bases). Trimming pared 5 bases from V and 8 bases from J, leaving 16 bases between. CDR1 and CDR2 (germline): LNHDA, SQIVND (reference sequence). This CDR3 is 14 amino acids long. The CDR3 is CASSLSGYNYEQFF. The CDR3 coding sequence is TGTGCCAGTAGTCTTTCGGGATATAACTATGAGCAGTTCTTC.

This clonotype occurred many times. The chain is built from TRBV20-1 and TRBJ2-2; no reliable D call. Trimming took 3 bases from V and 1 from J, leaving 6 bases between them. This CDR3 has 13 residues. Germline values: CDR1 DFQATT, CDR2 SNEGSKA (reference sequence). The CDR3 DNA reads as TGCAGTGCTAGTAGGGTGAACACCGGGGAGCTGTTTTTT. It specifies CSASRVNTGELFF.

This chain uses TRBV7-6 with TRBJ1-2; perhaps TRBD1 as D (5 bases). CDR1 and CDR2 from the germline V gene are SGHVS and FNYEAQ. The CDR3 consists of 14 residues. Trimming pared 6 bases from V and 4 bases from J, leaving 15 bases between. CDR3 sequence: CASSNPGTVYGYTF. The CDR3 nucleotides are TGTGCCAGCAGTAACCCCGGGACGGTCTATGGCTACACCTTC.

This CDR3 is CASSPPPQSGYTF. CDR3 in DNA: TGTGCCAGCTCACCCCCCCCCCAGAGTGGCTACACCTTC. This chain connects TRBV12-3 or TRBV12-4 to TRBJ1-2, with D unclear. The CDR3 length is 13 residues. Trimming left V 8 bases short and J 7 bases short, with 17 bases between.

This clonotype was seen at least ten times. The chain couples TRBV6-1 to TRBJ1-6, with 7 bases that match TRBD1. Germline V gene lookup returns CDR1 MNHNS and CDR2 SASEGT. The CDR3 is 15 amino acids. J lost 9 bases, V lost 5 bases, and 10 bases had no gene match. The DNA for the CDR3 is TGTGCCAGCAGTCGCACACAGGGGATGAGTTCACCCCTCCACTTT. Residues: CASSRTQGMSSPLHF.

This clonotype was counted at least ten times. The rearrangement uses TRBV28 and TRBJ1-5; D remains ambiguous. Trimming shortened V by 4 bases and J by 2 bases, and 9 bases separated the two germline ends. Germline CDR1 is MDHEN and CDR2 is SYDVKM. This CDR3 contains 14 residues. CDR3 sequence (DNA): TGTGCCAGCAGTTGGGGTCGGGGCAATCAGCCCCAGCATTTT. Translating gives CASSWGRGNQPQHF.

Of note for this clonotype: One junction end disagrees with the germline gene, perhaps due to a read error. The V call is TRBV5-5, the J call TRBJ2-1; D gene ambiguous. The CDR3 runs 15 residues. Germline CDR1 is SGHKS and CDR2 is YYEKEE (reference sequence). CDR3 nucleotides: TGTGCCAGCAGCTTAAGTCCCACCTCCTACAATGAGCAGCTCTTC. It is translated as CASSLSPTSYNEQLF. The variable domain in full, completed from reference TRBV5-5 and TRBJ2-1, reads DAGVTQSPTHLIKTRGQQVTLRCSPISGHKSVSWYQQVLGQGPQFIFQYYEKEERGRGNFPDRFSARQFPNYSSELNVNALLLGDSALYLCASSLSPTSYNEQLFGPGTRLTVL.

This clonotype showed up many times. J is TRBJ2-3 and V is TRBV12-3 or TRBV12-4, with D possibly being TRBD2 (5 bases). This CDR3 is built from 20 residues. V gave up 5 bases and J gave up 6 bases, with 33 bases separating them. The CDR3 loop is CASSLTTSSRVVFHADTQYF. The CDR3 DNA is TGTGCCAGCAGTCTTACCACTAGTTCTCGGGTTGTGTTTCACGCTGATACGCAGTATTTT.

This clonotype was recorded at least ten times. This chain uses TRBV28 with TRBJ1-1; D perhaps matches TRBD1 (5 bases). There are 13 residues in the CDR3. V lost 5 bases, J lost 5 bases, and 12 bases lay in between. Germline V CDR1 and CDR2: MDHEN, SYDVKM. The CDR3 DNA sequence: TGTGCCAGCAGTCCGGGGGAGAGGACTGAAGCTTTCTTT. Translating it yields CASSPGERTEAFF.

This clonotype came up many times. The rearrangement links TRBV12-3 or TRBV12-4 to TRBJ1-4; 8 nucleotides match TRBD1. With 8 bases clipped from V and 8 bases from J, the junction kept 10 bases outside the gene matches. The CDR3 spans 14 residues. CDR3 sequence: CASRRSTGGEKLFF. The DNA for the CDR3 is TGTGCCAGCCGCCGGAGTACAGGGGGGGAAAAACTGTTTTTT.

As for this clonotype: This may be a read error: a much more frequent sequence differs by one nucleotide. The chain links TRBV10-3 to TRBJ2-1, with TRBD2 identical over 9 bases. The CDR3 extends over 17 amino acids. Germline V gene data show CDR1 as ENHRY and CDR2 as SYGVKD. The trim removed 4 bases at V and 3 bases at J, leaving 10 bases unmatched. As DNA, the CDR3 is TGTGCCATCAGTGGGTCACTAGCGGGTACCGACTACAATGAGCAGTTCTTC. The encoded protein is CAISGSLAGTDYNEQFF.

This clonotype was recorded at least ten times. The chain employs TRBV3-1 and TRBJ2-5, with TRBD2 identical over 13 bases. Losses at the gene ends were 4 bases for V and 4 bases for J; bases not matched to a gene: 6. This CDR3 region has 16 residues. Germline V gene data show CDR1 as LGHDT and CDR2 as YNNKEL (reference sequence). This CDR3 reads CASSRMGLAGRETQYF. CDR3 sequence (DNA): TGTGCCAGCAGCCGAATGGGACTAGCGGGAAGAGAGACCCAGTACTTC.

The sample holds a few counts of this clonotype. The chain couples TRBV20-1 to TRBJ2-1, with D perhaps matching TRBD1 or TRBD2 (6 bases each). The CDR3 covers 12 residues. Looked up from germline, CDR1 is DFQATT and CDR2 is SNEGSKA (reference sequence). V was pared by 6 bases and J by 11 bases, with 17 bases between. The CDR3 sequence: CSATRGERKQFF. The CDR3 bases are TGCAGTGCCACTAGGGGGGAAAGAAAGCAGTTCTTC.

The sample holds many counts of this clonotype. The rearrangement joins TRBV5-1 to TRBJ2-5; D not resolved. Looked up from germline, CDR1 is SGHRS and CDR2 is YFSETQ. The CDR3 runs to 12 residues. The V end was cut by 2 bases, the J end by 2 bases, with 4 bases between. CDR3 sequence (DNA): TGCGCCAGCAGCTTCGTTCAAGAGACCCAGTACTTC. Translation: CASSFVQETQYF.